The rows below give T cell receptor beta chains drawn from one sample of a study of blood T cell repertoires in COVID-19. Sequenced by immunoSEQ multiplex PCR; TCRdb stores in-frame clones only, minus some. The sample includes under 250,000 clones, approximately 84% of them seen just once. Sequenced input: PBMCs or T cells enriched from blood (not recorded which). The receptors shown here come from a man in his forties or fifties who had recovered from COVID-19. CDR3s include the opening cysteine and the closing phenylalanine or tryptophan. Clone size is stated in some rows and not others, as once, few, many or a class when expanded.

J	size	V	CDR3
TRBJ1-6	NA	TRBV4-3	CASSQDGMSSYNSPLHF
TRBJ2-5	NA	TRBV19	CASSMGQSKETQYF
TRBJ1-5	NA	TRBV28	CASSLGQSNQPQHF
TRBJ1-2	NA	TRBV30	CAWSRGQYYGYTF
TRBJ2-7	NA	TRBV10-3	CAISAASGQAPYEQYF
TRBJ2-7	NA	TRBV18	CASSRTSGTSYEQYF
TRBJ2-1	NA	TRBV29-1	CSVYQAGVGNEQFF
TRBJ2-7	NA	TRBV5-1	CASSPRLAGTYEQYF
TRBJ1-6	NA	TRBV7-8	CASSITGESSPLHF
TRBJ2-3	NA	TRBV18	CASSPRGRTDTQYF
TRBJ2-1	NA	TRBV9	CASSVGGTVNEQFF
TRBJ1-6	NA	TRBV7-2	CASSPRDRDNSPLHF
TRBJ2-3	NA	TRBV3-1/TRBV3-2	CASRYTDTQYF
TRBJ2-7	NA	TRBV12-3/TRBV12-4	CASSLWGGSEYF
TRBJ2-5	NA	TRBV5-1	CASSPNLAGGPGETQYF
TRBJ2-2	NA	TRBV7-8	CASSLTGSNTGELFF
TRBJ2-7	NA	TRBV30	CAWSRSVPYEQYF
TRBJ2-5	NA	TRBV19	CASSITEETQYF
TRBJ1-2	NA	TRBV4-3	CASSRTLTGGPWGYTF
TRBJ2-3	NA	TRBV29-1	CSAPALRGDTQYF
TRBJ2-1	once	TRBV27	CASSPRIRGNEQFF
TRBJ1-2	NA	TRBV10-3	CAISEGTGGEGGYTF
TRBJ2-1	NA	TRBV19	CASSMNGGTYEQFF
TRBJ1-1	NA	TRBV5-6	CATFDRGLNTEAFF
TRBJ1-1	NA	TRBV6-5	CASSRQKRAFF
TRBJ1-2	NA	TRBV5-7	CASSPRQFFNYGYTF